A selection of T cell receptor beta chains follows, all from one sample in a study of OX40 agonist ivuxolimab in advanced cancers. Sequencing used immunoSEQ multiplex PCR; TCRdb keeps in-frame clones, though not all of them. The top ten hold roughly 8.6% of the sample, which has fewer than 25,000 clones, 75% to 85% seen once. The sample in question was CD4+ or CD8+ T cells sorted from blood, obtained in a trial of the OX40 agonist ivuxolimab. The receptor set was obtained from an adult with an advanced solid tumor such as melanoma, head and neck, liver or kidney cancer. Each CDR3 is given with its conserved first and last residue. D genes are given only for firm matches. Rows give clone size only sometimes, using once, few, many, or a class for an expanded clone.

CDR3 DNA | CDR3 protein | V gene | D gene | clone size | J gene
TGCAGCGTTGTCGAGGGGACCTACTCTGGAAACACCATATATTTT | CSVVEGTYSGNTIYF | TRBV29-1 | . | . | TRBJ1-3
TGTGCCAGCAGCGATATACAGGGGGCTGACACTGAAGCTTTCTTT | CASSDIQGADTEAFF | TRBV7-9 | TRBD1 | . | TRBJ1-1
TGTGCCAGCAGCGGACTAGCCTACGAGCAGTACTTC | CASSGLAYEQYF | TRBV7-9 | TRBD2 | few | TRBJ2-7
TGTGCCACCTTCCGTGATGAGCAGTTCTTC | CATFRDEQFF | TRBV6-6 | . | . | TRBJ2-1
TGTGCCAGCAGCTTGCTCGCGTGGGGAACCTACGAGCAGTACTTC | CASSLLAWGTYEQYF | TRBV5-6 | . | . | TRBJ2-7
TGTGCCAGCAGTCGCGGGGCCCCGGAGACCCAGTACTTC | CASSRGAPETQYF | TRBV27 | . | once | TRBJ2-5
TGTGCCCGTTCCATAAGAGGGCACGAGCAGTACTTC | CARSIRGHEQYF | TRBV18 | . | . | TRBJ2-7
TGTGCCAGCTCCCTCCGGACACTAAACACCGGGGAGCTGTTTTTT | CASSLRTLNTGELFF | TRBV18 | . | . | TRBJ2-2
TGCGCCAGCACGGGGGGCGAAAAACTGTTTTTT | CASTGGEKLFF | TRBV4-1 | . | . | TRBJ1-4
TGTGCCAGCAGCTCGACAGGCCCCCGAGGGCAGTTCTTC | CASSSTGPRGQFF | TRBV9 | . | once | TRBJ2-1
TGTGCCAGTAGTATCGGTTTCGGGACCTACGAGCAGTACTTC | CASSIGFGTYEQYF | TRBV19 | . | . | TRBJ2-7
TGTGCCAGCAGCTTAGACCGGGAGGCGGAGGGTCAGCCCCAGCATTTT | CASSLDREAEGQPQHF | TRBV7-9 | . | . | TRBJ1-5
TGTGCCAGTAGTATAGATCTATACGCTTATAATTCACCCCTCCACTTT | CASSIDLYAYNSPLHF | TRBV19 | . | . | TRBJ1-6
TGTGCCAGCAGCGTAGACGACAGGGGAGGATCCTACAATGAGCAGTTCTTC | CASSVDDRGGSYNEQFF | TRBV9 | TRBD1 | . | TRBJ2-1
TGTGCCAGCAGCTTCACCCTAGCGGAGCAGTTCTTC | CASSFTLAEQFF | TRBV7-2 | . | . | TRBJ2-1
TGTGCCAGCAGCCGGACGGGGGTTCGGTCTGGAAACACCATATATTTT | CASSRTGVRSGNTIYF | TRBV7-9 | . | . | TRBJ1-3
TGTGCCAGCAGCAGCAGACGGGACCAAGAGACCCAGTACTTC | CASSSRRDQETQYF | TRBV27 | . | once | TRBJ2-5
TGTGCCAGCAGCTTGGGACAGGGGATCTACGAGCAGTACTTC | CASSLGQGIYEQYF | TRBV5-6 | TRBD1 | . | TRBJ2-7
TGTGCCAGCAGTTTTGGTCGTTTTTCCAGGCACACCTTC | CASSFGRFSRHTF | TRBV27 | . | . | TRBJ1-2
TGTGCCAGTAGTACCCGGGGGCGGATCCAAGAGACCCAGTACTTC | CASSTRGRIQETQYF | TRBV19 | . | . | TRBJ2-5
TGTGCCAGCAGCTTAGGCCGACAGGGGTTGAGATATGGCTACACCTTC | CASSLGRQGLRYGYTF | TRBV7-9 | TRBD1 | . | TRBJ1-2
TGTGCCAGCAGCCAGACCCCGGAGCGGGCCCGCTCCTACAATGAGCAGTTCTTC | CASSQTPERARSYNEQFF | TRBV5-4 | . | . | TRBJ2-1
TGCGCCAGCAGTGAAGACAGGGACAATCAGCCCCAGCATTTT | CASSEDRDNQPQHF | TRBV10-2 | TRBD1 | . | TRBJ1-5
TGTGCCAGCGCGACAAACCTACAGCCCCAGCATTTT | CASATNLQPQHF | TRBV6-6 | . | . | TRBJ1-5
TGCGCCAGCAGCCCGTCCGGACAGGGAACCTACAATGAGCAGTTCTTC | CASSPSGQGTYNEQFF | TRBV4-3 | TRBD1 | few | TRBJ2-1
TGTGCCAGCAGCTTTGGACTAGCGGGGGGCTACACAGATACGCAGTATTTT | CASSFGLAGGYTDTQYF | TRBV5-4 | TRBD2 | once | TRBJ2-3
TGTGCTAGTGATCCAGGGGCCAACACTGAAGCTTTCTTT | CASDPGANTEAFF | TRBV12-5 | . | . | TRBJ1-1
TGCGCCAGCAGCCAAGGGACGGGAGAGACCCAGTACTTC | CASSQGTGETQYF | TRBV4-3 | . | . | TRBJ2-5
TGTGCCAGCAGGCGGACTAGCGGGGGGTCGGACCCCACAGATACGCAGTATTTT | CASRRTSGGSDPTDTQYF | TRBV7-2 | TRBD2 | . | TRBJ2-3
TGTGCCAGTAGTGCCTGGCTGCCGGACAGTAACCCTGAAGCTTTCTTT | CASSAWLPDSNPEAFF | TRBV19 | . | . | TRBJ1-1
TGCGCCAGCAGCCAAGCTGCGAACACTGAAGCTTTCTTT | CASSQAANTEAFF | TRBV4-3 | . | . | TRBJ1-1
TGTGCCAGCAGCAATATGCCCCGTCCGAGGGGGGTCCCCACTGAAGCTTTCTTT | CASSNMPRPRGVPTEAFF | TRBV21-1 | . | . | TRBJ1-1
TGTGCCAGCAGCTTGATGGAGGGTCACCGTTCACCCCTCCACTTT | CASSLMEGHRSPLHF | TRBV5-6 | . | . | TRBJ1-6
TGCGCCAGCAGCCAAGCAGCGAATTTCGGGAACACTGAAGCTTTCTTT | CASSQAANFGNTEAFF | TRBV4-1 | . | . | TRBJ1-1
TGTGCCAGCAGCTGGGGGACAACGGGTTCCGAGACCCAGTACTTC | CASSWGTTGSETQYF | TRBV7-2 | . | once | TRBJ2-5
TGTGCCAGCAGCCACCCGGGAGGCGGGGAGACCCAGTACTTC | CASSHPGGGETQYF | TRBV13 | TRBD2 | . | TRBJ2-5
TGTGCCAGCAGTTTATACCCCAGGGGGGAGCTGTTTTTT | CASSLYPRGELFF | TRBV27 | . | . | TRBJ2-2
TGTGCCAGTGGATCCTACGAGCAGTACTTC | CASGSYEQYF | TRBV19 | . | . | TRBJ2-7
TGTGCCAGCAGCCTTACAGGGGGGGGATACGAGCAGTACTTC | CASSLTGGGYEQYF | TRBV6-5 | . | . | TRBJ2-7
TGTGCCAGCAGCCACCTAGCCAGGGGGACCCAAGAGACCCAGTACTTC | CASSHLARGTQETQYF | TRBV14 | TRBD1 | . | TRBJ2-5
TGTGCCAGCAGATTCGGACAATCTCGGGGCTACACCTTC | CASRFGQSRGYTF | TRBV27 | . | . | TRBJ1-2
TGTGCCAGCAGTACCAAACCACACAGGGGGCTGGAGACCCAGTACTTC | CASSTKPHRGLETQYF | TRBV6-6 | TRBD1 | . | TRBJ2-5
TGTGCCAGCAGCTTAGCGACAGGGGATTACGAGCAGTACTTC | CASSLATGDYEQYF | TRBV7-6 | TRBD1 | few | TRBJ2-7
TGTGCCAGCAGCCAACTGGAGACGGGCCACTACGAGCAGTACTTC | CASSQLETGHYEQYF | TRBV14 | . | . | TRBJ2-7
TGCGCCAGCACGGGCGGGGGGATAGATACGCAGTATTTT | CASTGGGIDTQYF | TRBV5-1 | TRBD2 | . | TRBJ2-3
TGTGCCAGCAGTTACTCGCAGGGTAATCAGCCCCAGCATTTT | CASSYSQGNQPQHF | TRBV6-5 | . | . | TRBJ1-5
TGTGCCAGCAGACGACAGGGGTCCAATCAGCCCCAGCATTTT | CASRRQGSNQPQHF | TRBV6-6 | TRBD1 | . | TRBJ1-5
TGTGCCAGTATCCAAGACGGACCTAACACTGAAGCTTTCTTT | CASIQDGPNTEAFF | TRBV19 | . | . | TRBJ1-1
TGTGCCAGCAGCGTATCGACCCAACCTGGAAACACCATATATTTT | CASSVSTQPGNTIYF | TRBV9 | . | . | TRBJ1-3
TGTGCCAGCAGACTGAGACCGTCGGGATACAATGAGCAGTTCTTC | CASRLRPSGYNEQFF | TRBV5-6 | . | . | TRBJ2-1
TGTGCCAGCAGCCTAACAGGGACAGATAATGGCTACACCTTC | CASSLTGTDNGYTF | TRBV6-5 | TRBD1 | . | TRBJ1-2
TGTGCCAGTAGTATCGGGGGGGCCGAGCAGTACTTC | CASSIGGAEQYF | TRBV19 | TRBD2 | . | TRBJ2-7
TGTGCCAGCGAGTTTGGGGGGGAGCTGTTTTTT | CASEFGGELFF | TRBV6-5 | . | . | TRBJ2-2
TGTGCCAGCAGGCGAGGTGTTGGCTACGAGCAGTACTTC | CASRRGVGYEQYF | TRBV25-1 | . | . | TRBJ2-7
TGTGCCAGCTCACCCACACGACTCGGGACAGGCCTATTCGACTATGGCTACACCTTC | CASSPTRLGTGLFDYGYTF | TRBV18 | TRBD1 | . | TRBJ1-2